The 20 T cell receptor beta chains given below trace back to one sample, sequenced in a study of cytomegalovirus exposure and HLA in healthy donors. Produced via immunoSEQ multiplex PCR; TCRdb's table is partial and in-frame only. The sample contains approximately 97,000 clones, about 93% of which appear only once. Source material: PBMCs. The receptors were sampled from a woman in her twenties or thirties in good health and CMV-seropositive.

J is TRBJ1-1 and V is TRBV25-1; TRBD1 matches 8 bases. CDR1 MGHDK and CDR2 SYGVNS come from the germline V gene. The CDR3 sequence is 17 residues long. The J segment lost 0 bases and the V segment lost 2 bases, leaving 8 bases of the junction unmatched. The CDR3 region is CASSEHRWTGLNTEAFF. DNA of the CDR3: TGTGCCAGCAGTGAACATCGTTGGACAGGGCTGAACACTGAAGCTTTCTTT. Full variable domain (remainder filled in from reference TRBV25-1 and TRBJ1-1): EADIYQTPRYLVIGTGKKITLECSQTMGHDKMYWYQQDPGMELHLIHYSYGVNSTEKGDLSSESTVSRIRTEHFPLTLESARPSHTSQYLCASSEHRWTGLNTEAFFGQGTRLTVV.

This chain connects TRBV5-6 to TRBJ2-7, with 8 bases fitting TRBD1. The germline CDR1 and CDR2 sequences are SGHDT and YYEEEE. V trimming: 2 bases; J trimming: 2 bases; junction bases outside the gene matches: 9. CDR3 size: 16 residues. CDR3 DNA: TGTGCCAGCAGCTTTACCGGGGCAGGGGGCGCCTACGAGCAGTACTTC. The encoded protein is CASSFTGAGGAYEQYF.

This clone has a handful of counts. This sequence joins TRBV10-1 and TRBJ1-5, with 9 nucleotides matching TRBD1. The CDR3 totals 14 residues. Germline V CDR1 and CDR2: WNHNN, SYGVQD (reference sequence). The junction had 4 bases not matched to a gene; V was cut back by 6 bases and J by 4 bases. CDR3 sequence (DNA): TGCGCCAGCAGGGGGACAGGGACTAATCAGCCCCAGCATTTT. As protein: CASRGTGTNQPQHF.

The chain combines TRBV9 with TRBJ1-2; 10 positions match TRBD1. V was pared by 4 bases and J by 8 bases, with 20 bases of the junction left unmatched. The CDR3 spans 18 residues. Germline values: CDR1 SGDLS, CDR2 YYNGEE. This CDR3 is CASSYNQRDPGDRGGYTF. Here the CDR3 DNA reads TGTGCCAGCAGCTATAATCAAAGGGACCCGGGGGACAGGGGAGGCTACACCTTC.

The chain has TRBV10-1 and TRBJ2-5; D uncertain. V was pared by 4 bases and J by 0 bases, with 6 bases between. Germline V gene lookup returns CDR1 WNHNN and CDR2 SYGVQD (reference sequence). The CDR3 covers 13 residues. The CDR3 nucleotides are TGCGCCAGCAGTGTAGAGAACCAAGAGACCCAGTACTTC. The encoded protein is CASSVENQETQYF.

The gene calls are TRBV27 and TRBJ1-1; D is possibly TRBD1 (5 bases). The V gene lost 5 bases and the J gene lost 0 bases, with 10 bases spanning the gap. CDR3 size: 14 residues. Germline loops: CDR1 MNHEY, CDR2 SMNVEV (reference sequence). CDR3 loop: CASSPTVMNTEAFF. The DNA of the CDR3 is TGTGCCAGCAGTCCGACAGTGATGAACACTGAAGCTTTCTTT.

The J gene is TRBJ2-7, the V gene TRBV30; no definite D call. V lost 3 bases and J 2 bases, leaving 14 bases between the germline ends. Germline V gives CDR1 GTSNPN, CDR2 SVGIG (reference sequence). The CDR3 covers 14 residues. The CDR3 bases are TGTGCCTGGAGCGACACCCTTAGGCCCTACGAGCAGTACTTC. Amino acids: CAWSDTLRPYEQYF.

The chain recombines TRBV7-9 with TRBJ2-5; 9 nucleotides line up with TRBD1. Germline assignment: CDR1 SEHNR and CDR2 FQNEAQ (reference sequence). This CDR3 has 13 amino acids. The junction had 1 base not matched to a gene; V was cut back by 3 bases and J by 5 bases. The CDR3 DNA reads as TGTGCCAGCAGCTTGGACAGGGGTGAGACCCAGTACTTC. Translation: CASSLDRGETQYF.

The gene calls are TRBV2 and TRBJ2-6; no definite D call. Germline V lookup: CDR1 SNHLY, CDR2 FYNNEI. V lost 6 bases and J lost 1, with 7 bases in between. The CDR3 length is 14 residues. The CDR3 here is CASSRESGANVLTF. As DNA, the CDR3 is TGTGCCAGCAGCCGAGAGTCTGGGGCCAACGTCCTGACTTTC.

The chain joins TRBV19 to TRBJ1-1, with D perhaps matching TRBD1 (6 bases). Germline lookup yields CDR1 LNHDA and CDR2 SQIVND (reference sequence). V was pared by 3 bases and J by 8 bases, with 13 bases between. The CDR3 is 13 amino acids. Written as DNA, the CDR3 is TGTGCCAGTAGTATTGATGGACAGAGCGAAGCTTTCTTT. This gives the protein CASSIDGQSEAFF.

The rearrangement links TRBV5-4 to TRBJ2-1; D remains unclear. With 2 bases removed from V and 1 base from J, the gap between germline ends came to 4 bases. The germline V gene has CDR1 SGHNT and CDR2 YYREEE (reference sequence). CDR3 size: 13 residues. CDR3 sequence: CASSFMSYNEQFF. The DNA of the CDR3 is TGTGCCAGCAGCTTTATGTCCTACAATGAGCAGTTCTTC.

The CDR3 sequence: CASSVDYEQFF. The CDR3 coding sequence is TGTGCCAGCAGCGTAGACTATGAGCAGTTCTTC. The chain carries TRBV9 and TRBJ2-1; D is unresolved. CDR1 and CDR2 from the germline V gene are SGDLS and YYNGEE. The V end was cut by 0 bases, the J end by 8 bases, with 3 bases between. The CDR3 has 11 residues.

The sample holds a few counts of this clone. This chain joins TRBV28 and TRBJ2-7; 7 bases align to TRBD1. CDR3 length: 13 residues. Germline trimming cut 3 bases from V and 5 bases from J; bases unmatched to any gene: 4. Per the germline V gene, CDR1 is MDHEN and CDR2 is SYDVKM. DNA for the CDR3: TGTGCCAGCAGTTTTGCTACAGGGGACGAGCAGTACTTC. It is translated as CASSFATGDEQYF. The full variable domain, with the rest looked up from reference TRBV28 and TRBJ2-7, is DVKVTQSSRYLVKRTGEKVFLECVQDMDHENMFWYRQDPGLGLRLIYFSYDVKMKEKGDIPEGYSVSREKKERFSLILESASTNQTSMYLCASSFATGDEQYFGPGTRLTVT.

This sequence joins TRBV28 and TRBJ2-7; no clear D gene. V dropped 6 bases and J dropped 6 bases, with 18 bases sitting between them. CDR3 size: 14 residues. CDR1 is MDHEN and CDR2 is SYDVKM in the germline V gene. CDR3 DNA: TGTGCCAGCAGATCGCCGCCCCCGAAGAGCGAGCAGTACTTC. This sequence encodes CASRSPPPKSEQYF. Using reference TRBV28 and TRBJ2-7 for the parts outside the CDR3, the full variable domain is DVKVTQSSRYLVKRTGEKVFLECVQDMDHENMFWYRQDPGLGLRLIYFSYDVKMKEKGDIPEGYSVSREKKERFSLILESASTNQTSMYLCASRSPPPKSEQYFGPGTRLTVT.

Remarks on this clone: Other DNA variants within this sample encode the same CDR3. The chain carries TRBV28 and TRBJ1-1; D ambiguous. Trimming shortened V by 2 bases and J by 5 bases, and 6 bases separated the two germline ends. This CDR3 comprises 12 residues. The germline V gene encodes CDR1 MDHEN and CDR2 SYDVKM. The CDR3 nucleotides are TGTGCCAGCAGTTTAGTTCGGACTGAAGCTTTCTTT. This gives the protein CASSLVRTEAFF.

CDR3 nucleotide sequence: TGTGCCAGCAGTCCAAGACAGGGGCTCTCTGGAAACACCATATATTTT. This translates into CASSPRQGLSGNTIYF. V gene TRBV28 combines with J gene TRBJ1-3; 8 positions match TRBD1. With V trimmed by 5 bases and J by 0 bases, 6 bases remained unmatched. The CDR3 runs 16 residues. Germline CDR1 and CDR2: MDHEN and SYDVKM.

The chain uses TRBV6-5 and TRBJ2-5; TRBD1 might be the D (5 bases). CDR3 length equals 12 residues. CDR1 is MNHEY and CDR2 is SVGAGI in the germline V gene. Trimming stripped 6 bases from V and 4 bases from J, with 9 bases between. CDR3 sequence reads: CASRGRRETQYF. DNA of the CDR3: TGTGCCAGCAGGGGGCGGAGAGAGACCCAGTACTTC.

This chain uses TRBV7-6 with TRBJ2-3; the D gene is possibly TRBD1 (6 bases). CDR1 and CDR2 (germline): SGHVS, FNYEAQ. V lost 5 bases and J 8 bases, leaving 23 bases between the germline ends. The CDR3 is 16 residues long. This CDR3 is CASSQGPAEAAGTQYF. As DNA, the CDR3 is TGTGCCAGCAGCCAGGGGCCAGCGGAAGCCGCGGGTACGCAGTATTTT.

The genes are TRBV6-5 and TRBJ1-5; D is perhaps TRBD1 (6 bases). Trimming took 6 bases from V and 5 from J, leaving 17 bases between them. This CDR3 comprises 15 residues. Germline V lookup: CDR1 MNHEY, CDR2 SVGAGI. CDR3 in DNA: TGTGCCAGCAGCATATACAGGGAGTCCCATCAGCCCCAGCATTTT. It is translated as CASSIYRESHQPQHF.

The gene calls are TRBV27 and TRBJ2-6; D is unclear. The V end lost 6 bases, the J end lost 0 bases, and 6 bases lay between the germline ends. There are 14 residues in the CDR3. Germline-derived CDR1 and CDR2 are MNHEY and SMNVEV (reference sequence). The CDR3 DNA reads as TGTGCCAGCAGAAAGAGCTCTGGGGCCAACGTCCTGACTTTC. The encoded protein is CASRKSSGANVLTF. The full variable domain, with the rest looked up from reference TRBV27 and TRBJ2-6, is EAQVTQNPRYLITVTGKKLTVTCSQNMNHEYMSWYRQDPGLGLRQIYYSMNVEVTDKGDVPEGYKVSRKEKRNFPLILESPSPNQTSLYFCASRKSSGANVLTFGAGSRLTVL.